Listed below are T cell receptor beta chains from one sample, sequenced in a study of blood T cells in healthy people across ages. TCRdb re-derived calls from the 5' RACE reads in MiXCR, one entry per CDR3 protein. The table shows 1.2 million to 1.5 million distinct CDR3 sequences, with roughly 45% occurring only once. The sequenced material came from blood. All receptors come from a woman aged 18-29 years in good health. CDR3s include the opening cysteine and the closing phenylalanine or tryptophan. The D gene is left open where the match is weak. Clone size is shown for a subset of rows, as once, few, many or a class of expanded clone.

>TRBJ2-3|.|TRBV10-3|.
TGTGCCATCAGTGAGGACGGAGGATACACAGATACGCAGTATTTT
CAISEDGGYTDTQYF
>TRBJ2-1|.|TRBV6-5|.
TGTGCCAGCAGCCGCCCCCTATACAATGAGCAGTTCTTC
CASSRPLYNEQFF
>TRBJ2-1|few|TRBV11-1|TRBD2
TGTGCCAGCAGCTTTCGCCTAGCGGGAGATTCGGACTACAATGAGCAGTTCTTC
CASSFRLAGDSDYNEQFF
>TRBJ2-5|.|TRBV28|TRBD2
TGTGTCAGCAGAAGCGGGAATAGGGAGACCCAGTACTTC
CVSRSGNRETQYF
>TRBJ2-3|.|TRBV7-9|.
TGTGCCAGCAGCTTAGGGCTGAGCACAGATATGCAGTATTTT
CASSLGLSTDMQYF
>TRBJ2-1|few|TRBV10-3|.
TGTGCCATCAGTGAGAAGTATGAGCAGTTCTTC
CAISEKYEQFF
>TRBJ2-3|.|TRBV20-1|TRBD2
TGCAGTGCTATAGCGGGAGCAACAGATACGCAGTATTTT
CSAIAGATDTQYF
>TRBJ1-2|.|TRBV5-4|.
TGTGCCAGCAGCTTTTTTATGGATGGCTACACCTTC
CASSFFMDGYTF
>TRBJ1-4|few|TRBV27|TRBD1
TGTGCCAGCAGTAAATCGACAGGGACCTGGGAAAAACTGTTTTTT
CASSKSTGTWEKLFF
>TRBJ2-1|.|TRBV29-1|.
TGCAGCGCGTCCCGAAGCGCTTCCCCCTACAATGAGCAGTTCTTC
CSASRSASPYNEQFF
>TRBJ2-1|few|TRBV5-1|TRBD1
TGCGCCAGCGGACAGGGCGGAGGCTACAATGAGCAGTTCTTC
CASGQGGGYNEQFF
>TRBJ1-5|few|TRBV2|.
TGTGCCAGCGGTGACGGCGATCAGCCCCAGCATTTT
CASGDGDQPQHF